These 10 T cell receptor beta chains were sequenced from one sample in a study of graft-versus-host responses after intestinal transplantation. Once graft tissue had been processed, intraepithelial and lamina propria lymphocytes were released. Profiling relied on immunoSEQ multiplex PCR, and the TCRdb table lists in-frame clones only, not all of them. The sample includes some 7,000 clones, roughly 72% of them seen just once. The sample was ileum tissue, taken roughly 50 days after transplant. Receptors were obtained from a human patient who received an intestinal transplant, so some T cells may come from the graft donor.

The chain carries TRBV27 and TRBJ1-2; tentatively, D is TRBD1 (5 bases). This CDR3 contains 17 residues. V lost 2 bases to trimming and J lost 6 bases, with 22 bases between them. Germline loops: CDR1 MNHEY, CDR2 SMNVEV (reference sequence). CDR3 DNA sequence: TGTGCCAGCAGTTTACAAACAGGCGCGGCCGATATTAATGGCTACACCTTC. This codes for CASSLQTGAADINGYTF.

This chain joins TRBV6-5 and TRBJ2-5; 7 nucleotides align to TRBD2. V shed 2 bases and J 1 base; nucleotides not matched to a gene: 4. From germline, CDR1 is MNHEY and CDR2 SVGAGI. The CDR3 has 15 amino acids. The CDR3 here is CASSYGAGSQETQYF. The DNA for the CDR3 is TGTGCCAGCAGTTACGGAGCGGGATCCCAAGAGACCCAGTACTTC.

The chain couples TRBV15 to TRBJ2-7, with 11 bases that match TRBD2. Germline-derived CDR1 and CDR2 are LNHNV and YYDKDF (reference sequence). The CDR3 has 15 residues. V trimming: 4 bases; J trimming: 5 bases; junction bases outside the gene matches: 7. CDR3 region: CATSISSGRDNEQYF. In nucleotides, the CDR3 is TGTGCCACCAGCATAAGTAGCGGGAGGGACAACGAGCAGTACTTC.

The chain links TRBV19 to TRBJ1-5, with D possibly matching TRBD1 (6 bases). This CDR3 has 18 amino acids. The V and J ends lost 7 bases and 1 base respectively, with 23 bases between them. Germline V lookup: CDR1 LNHDA, CDR2 SQIVND (reference sequence). This CDR3 is CASTPWGRGFSSNQPQHF. DNA of the CDR3: TGTGCCAGTACCCCCTGGGGGCGCGGCTTTTCGAGCAATCAGCCCCAGCATTTT.

This rearrangement joins TRBV4-1 to TRBJ2-3; 9 bases are shared with TRBD2. This CDR3 contains 18 residues. Per the germline V gene, CDR1 is MGHRA and CDR2 is YSYEKL. The trim removed 0 bases at V and 2 bases at J, leaving 9 bases unmatched. The CDR3 is CASSQEAWRGGPTDTQYF. CDR3 nucleotides: TGCGCCAGCAGCCAAGAAGCTTGGCGGGGGGGCCCCACAGATACGCAGTATTTT.

The chain recombines TRBV6-5 with TRBJ2-2; 7 bases match TRBD2. V was pared by 2 bases and J by 4 bases, with 7 bases of the junction left unmatched. CDR1 is MNHEY, CDR2 SVGAGI, per germline. The CDR3 has 16 residues. CDR3 residues: CASSYGVGGGTGELFF. CDR3 nucleotide sequence: TGTGCCAGCAGTTACGGGGTGGGGGGGGGCACCGGGGAGCTGTTTTTT.

The rearrangement links TRBV10-3 to TRBJ2-7; D is possibly TRBD1 (6 bases). The CDR3 consists of 13 residues. Trimming removed 6 bases at V and 4 bases at J, with 13 bases between. In germline, CDR1 is ENHRY, CDR2 SYGVKD. The CDR3 protein is CAIRVRTAYEQYV. CDR3 in DNA: TGTGCCATCAGAGTGAGGACAGCTTACGAGCAGTACGTC.

The V call is TRBV29-1, the J call TRBJ1-1; D may be TRBD1 (5 bases). Germline lookup yields CDR1 SQVTM and CDR2 ANQGSEA. Trimming shortened V by 2 bases and J by 1 base, and 11 bases separated the two germline ends. The CDR3 consists of 14 residues. The CDR3 bases are TGCAGCGTTGAATCTGACAGATCGAACACTGAAGCTTTCTTT. This translates into CSVESDRSNTEAFF. The whole variable domain, filled in from reference TRBV29-1 and TRBJ1-1, reads SAVISQKPSRDICQRGTSLTIQCQVDSQVTMMFWYRQQPGQSLTLIATANQGSEATYESGFVIDKFPISRPNLTFSTLTVSNMSPEDSSIYLCSVESDRSNTEAFFGQGTRLTVV.

This chain joins TRBV2 and TRBJ1-2, with 7 bases aligning to TRBD1. With 5 bases clipped from V and 9 bases from J, the junction kept 9 bases outside the gene matches. This CDR3 has 13 residues. CDR1 is SNHLY, CDR2 FYNNEI, per germline. The DNA of the CDR3 is TGTGCCAGCAGTTCAGACAGGGAGGCGAGCTACACCTTC. Protein: CASSSDREASYTF.

This clone ranks as medium-sized. The chain has TRBV2 and TRBJ1-1; 7 nucleotides match TRBD1. This CDR3 is 12 amino acids long. Trimming took 3 bases from V and 8 from J; bases not matched to a gene: 3. Germline V gene data show CDR1 as SNHLY and CDR2 as FYNNEI. The CDR3 here is CASSDLTGEAFF. CDR3 DNA sequence: TGTGCCAGCAGTGACCTGACAGGGGAAGCTTTCTTT.